Included here is one T cell receptor (beta chain) sequence, with context. This sample was taken from a study of blood T cell repertoires in COVID-19. Overall study: Some COVID-19 samples were acute and others convalescent; all came from the United States, Italy and Spain. The analysed material was cDNA or gDNA that came from T cells, B-cell-depleted T cells, or PBMCs.

Study processing details: Nucleated cell counts were estimated from reference gene primer amplification. Profiling relied on immunoSEQ multiplex PCR, and the TCRdb table lists in-frame clones only, not all of them. The DNA was the basis for D and trimming; V, J and clone size are from that table. The sample shows around 100,000 clones, around 88% of them seen only once. The source of this sequence is a human donor in a cohort sampled during active COVID-19. Material: peripheral blood.

This CDR3 is CASSPGDSSNQPQHF. CDR3 nucleotide sequence: TGTGCCAGCTCACCAGGTGACAGTAGCAATCAGCCCCAGCATTTT. The chain uses TRBV18 and TRBJ1-5; D may be TRBD1 (5 bases). The germline CDR1 and CDR2 sequences are KGHSH and LQKENI. This CDR3 spans 15 amino acids. The V and J ends lost 2 bases and 0 bases respectively, with 8 bases between them.